This is a list of T cell receptor beta chains from one sample in a study of blood T cell repertoires in COVID-19. TCRdb's table, derived via immunoSEQ multiplex PCR, lists solely in-frame clones and lacks some. This repertoire shows around 430,000 clones, just under 90% found once; its top ten account for roughly a tenth. Material: PBMCs or T cells enriched from blood (not recorded which). These receptor sequences come from a woman aged 45-65 years who had recovered from COVID-19. The CDR3 runs from the conserved cysteine through the conserved F or W. A D gene is named only where the DNA matches it firmly. Size is omitted from some rows. Given values are once, few, many or a class for expanded clones.

v_gene: TRBV7-8
j_gene: TRBJ1-3
abundance: -
d_gene: -
CDR3nt: TGTGCCAGCAGCCCGGAGAACTCTGGAAACACCATATATTTT
CDR3aa: CASSPENSGNTIYF

v_gene: TRBV11-3
j_gene: TRBJ2-2
abundance: -
d_gene: -
CDR3nt: TGTGCCAGCAGCCCACATTCCGGGGTCCCGAACACCGGGGAGCTGTTTTTT
CDR3aa: CASSPHSGVPNTGELFF

v_gene: TRBV2
j_gene: TRBJ2-2
abundance: -
d_gene: -
CDR3nt: TGTGCCAGCACCCTACGGGTTCACGGGGAGCTGTTTTTT
CDR3aa: CASTLRVHGELFF

v_gene: TRBV9
j_gene: TRBJ2-3
abundance: -
d_gene: TRBD1
CDR3nt: TGTGCCAGCAGCGATCGACAGGGGTGGGCAGATACGCAGTATTTT
CDR3aa: CASSDRQGWADTQYF

v_gene: TRBV5-1
j_gene: TRBJ1-4
abundance: -
d_gene: TRBD1
CDR3nt: TGCGCCAGCAGCGAGACAGGGTCTAATGAAAAACTGTTTTTT
CDR3aa: CASSETGSNEKLFF

v_gene: TRBV4-1
j_gene: TRBJ1-4
abundance: -
d_gene: TRBD1
CDR3nt: TGCGCCAGCAGCCACTCACAGGGGACTAATGAAAAACTGTTTTTT
CDR3aa: CASSHSQGTNEKLFF

v_gene: TRBV11-2
j_gene: TRBJ1-2
abundance: -
d_gene: TRBD1
CDR3nt: TGTGCCAGCAGCGCCCGGCGGGGCAGGGGGGACTATGGCTACACCTTC
CDR3aa: CASSARRGRGDYGYTF

v_gene: TRBV24-1
j_gene: TRBJ1-2
abundance: once
d_gene: -
CDR3nt: TGTGCCACCAGGGCGACAGGAGCTAACTATGGCTACACCTTC
CDR3aa: CATRATGANYGYTF

v_gene: TRBV4-3
j_gene: TRBJ1-6
abundance: -
d_gene: -
CDR3nt: TGCGCCAGCAGCCAAGAATGGGAGGAAGGACATTATAATTCACCCCTCCACTTT
CDR3aa: CASSQEWEEGHYNSPLHF

v_gene: TRBV5-6
j_gene: TRBJ2-7
abundance: -
d_gene: -
CDR3nt: TGTGCCAGCAGCCGGGTGGGCGAGCAGTACTTC
CDR3aa: CASSRVGEQYF

v_gene: TRBV10-3
j_gene: TRBJ1-5
abundance: -
d_gene: TRBD1
CDR3nt: TGTGCCATCAGGCAGGGGACAGAGGTTAATCAGCCCCAGCATTTT
CDR3aa: CAIRQGTEVNQPQHF

v_gene: TRBV5-1
j_gene: TRBJ2-1
abundance: -
d_gene: TRBD2
CDR3nt: TGCGCCAGCAGCCAGACTAGCGGGGGTAATGAGCAGTTCTTC
CDR3aa: CASSQTSGGNEQFF

v_gene: TRBV27
j_gene: TRBJ2-7
abundance: -
d_gene: -
CDR3nt: TGTGCCAGCAGTTCGTTTGGCGGGTCCAGCTCCTACGAGCAGTACTTC
CDR3aa: CASSSFGGSSSYEQYF

v_gene: TRBV30
j_gene: TRBJ2-5
abundance: -
d_gene: -
CDR3nt: TGTGCCTGGTCGGAGCCAGGGTTCCAAGAGACCCAGTACTTC
CDR3aa: CAWSEPGFQETQYF

v_gene: TRBV28
j_gene: TRBJ1-6
abundance: few
d_gene: -
CDR3nt: TGTGCCAGCAGTATGGACAATATGATCTCCTATAATTCACCCCTCCACTTT
CDR3aa: CASSMDNMISYNSPLHF

v_gene: TRBV19
j_gene: TRBJ2-1
abundance: -
d_gene: TRBD2
CDR3nt: TGTGCCAGTACCCTCCTAGCGGGGGGTTACAATGAGCAGTTCTTC
CDR3aa: CASTLLAGGYNEQFF

v_gene: TRBV6-1
j_gene: TRBJ2-5
abundance: -
d_gene: TRBD2
CDR3nt: TGTGCCAGCAGTGAAGTAACTAGCGGGGGGAAAGAGACCCAGTACTTC
CDR3aa: CASSEVTSGGKETQYF

v_gene: TRBV7-2
j_gene: TRBJ1-4
abundance: -
d_gene: -
CDR3nt: TGTGCCAGCAGCTTAGCGCCGGCCAGGGGAATAACTAATGAAAAACTGTTTTTT
CDR3aa: CASSLAPARGITNEKLFF

v_gene: TRBV11-1
j_gene: TRBJ1-1
abundance: -
d_gene: TRBD1
CDR3nt: TGTGCCAGCAGCTCGGACAGGGACACTGAAGCTTTCTTT
CDR3aa: CASSSDRDTEAFF

v_gene: TRBV7-9
j_gene: TRBJ1-2
abundance: -
d_gene: -
CDR3nt: TGTGCCAGCAGCCGGACCAGGGATGGCTACACCTTC
CDR3aa: CASSRTRDGYTF

v_gene: TRBV19
j_gene: TRBJ1-2
abundance: once
d_gene: -
CDR3nt: TGTGCCAGTAGTAGGGGAGGCGGCTACACCTTC
CDR3aa: CASSRGGGYTF

v_gene: TRBV5-1
j_gene: TRBJ2-3
abundance: -
d_gene: -
CDR3nt: TGCGCCAGCAGCTATACGAGGTCCGGGGGAACAGATACGCAGTATTTT
CDR3aa: CASSYTRSGGTDTQYF

v_gene: TRBV5-1
j_gene: TRBJ1-2
abundance: -
d_gene: -
CDR3nt: TGCGCCAGCAAGCCGGAGCCGGTTACCTATGGCTACACCTTC
CDR3aa: CASKPEPVTYGYTF

v_gene: TRBV28
j_gene: TRBJ2-1
abundance: -
d_gene: TRBD2
CDR3nt: TGTGCCAGCAGCCACACCAAGACTAGCGGGGCCCACAATGAGCAGTTCTTC
CDR3aa: CASSHTKTSGAHNEQFF

v_gene: TRBV27
j_gene: TRBJ2-1
abundance: -
d_gene: -
CDR3nt: TGTGCCAGCAGACCCCGGGGCGGAGGGACGGGCTCCTACAATGAGCAGTTCTTC
CDR3aa: CASRPRGGGTGSYNEQFF

v_gene: TRBV2
j_gene: TRBJ2-7
abundance: -
d_gene: -
CDR3nt: TGTGCCAGCAGTGAACAGGGATATACCTACGAGCAGTACTTC
CDR3aa: CASSEQGYTYEQYF

v_gene: TRBV19
j_gene: TRBJ1-2
abundance: -
d_gene: TRBD1
CDR3nt: TGTGCCAGTAGGGGCCGGGACAGGCCTGATAGCTATGGCTACACCTTC
CDR3aa: CASRGRDRPDSYGYTF

v_gene: TRBV5-1
j_gene: TRBJ2-3
abundance: -
d_gene: TRBD1
CDR3nt: TGCGCCAGCAGCTTCCGCCCGACAGGGAGAAACACAGATACGCAGTATTTT
CDR3aa: CASSFRPTGRNTDTQYF

v_gene: TRBV7-9
j_gene: TRBJ1-1
abundance: -
d_gene: -
CDR3nt: TGTGCCAGCAGCCCCTTAGTGGGGACTGCCGCTTTCTTT
CDR3aa: CASSPLVGTAAFF

v_gene: TRBV11-3
j_gene: TRBJ2-1
abundance: -
d_gene: TRBD2
CDR3nt: TGTGCCAGCAGCCGGGGCCCCGGACTAGCGGGGGGCCTCGGGGGCAATGAGCAGTTCTTC
CDR3aa: CASSRGPGLAGGLGGNEQFF

v_gene: TRBV28
j_gene: TRBJ1-2
abundance: -
d_gene: -
CDR3nt: TGTGCCAGCAGTTTAAACTACGGGGTGGCAATCTATGGCTACACCTTC
CDR3aa: CASSLNYGVAIYGYTF

v_gene: TRBV5-1
j_gene: TRBJ2-2
abundance: -
d_gene: -
CDR3nt: TGCGCCAGCAGCTTGTTCAGAGGGGGAGACACCGGGGAGCTGTTTTTT
CDR3aa: CASSLFRGGDTGELFF

v_gene: TRBV28
j_gene: TRBJ2-3
abundance: -
d_gene: TRBD1
CDR3nt: TGTGCCACCTGTTGGGGTGACAGGGGGTTAGATACGCAGTATTTT
CDR3aa: CATCWGDRGLDTQYF

v_gene: TRBV7-8
j_gene: TRBJ1-5
abundance: -
d_gene: -
CDR3nt: TGTGCCAGCAGCTTAGTCAGGGGAGGGCGTCAGCCCCAGCATTTT
CDR3aa: CASSLVRGGRQPQHF

v_gene: TRBV5-1
j_gene: TRBJ1-4
abundance: -
d_gene: -
CDR3nt: TGCGCCAGCAGCTTAGGAGAAAGGGGTGAAAAACTGTTTTTT
CDR3aa: CASSLGERGEKLFF

v_gene: TRBV5-4
j_gene: TRBJ1-2
abundance: -
d_gene: TRBD1
CDR3nt: TGTGCCAGCAGCTTGGCGGACAGGGGCTTTGGTGGCTACACCTTC
CDR3aa: CASSLADRGFGGYTF

v_gene: TRBV19
j_gene: TRBJ1-1
abundance: few
d_gene: -
CDR3nt: TGTGCCAGTAGTGCTAAGGGAGACACTGAAGCTTTCTTT
CDR3aa: CASSAKGDTEAFF

v_gene: TRBV18
j_gene: TRBJ1-1
abundance: -
d_gene: -
CDR3nt: TGTGCCAGCTCAAAGACCGGGGACACTGAAGCTTTCTTT
CDR3aa: CASSKTGDTEAFF

v_gene: TRBV3-1/TRBV3-2
j_gene: TRBJ2-2
abundance: -
d_gene: -
CDR3nt: TGTGCCAGCAGCCACGGCGGGGAGCTGTTTTTT
CDR3aa: CASSHGGELFF

v_gene: TRBV7-2
j_gene: TRBJ2-3
abundance: -
d_gene: TRBD2
CDR3nt: TGTGCCAGCAGCGTCTCTAGCGGGGCCCCAGATACGCAGTATTTT
CDR3aa: CASSVSSGAPDTQYF

v_gene: TRBV27
j_gene: TRBJ2-7
abundance: -
d_gene: TRBD1
CDR3nt: TGTGCCAGCAGCGAGGACAGGGGCTACGAGCAGTACTTC
CDR3aa: CASSEDRGYEQYF

v_gene: TRBV2
j_gene: TRBJ1-2
abundance: -
d_gene: -
CDR3nt: TGTGCCAGCAGTGGAGCGTCAGGGTTAGGAGGCTACACCTTC
CDR3aa: CASSGASGLGGYTF

v_gene: TRBV2
j_gene: TRBJ1-2
abundance: -
d_gene: TRBD1
CDR3nt: TGTGCCAGCAGCAGGGACAGGGGTATTCTTGGCTACACCTTC
CDR3aa: CASSRDRGILGYTF

v_gene: TRBV4-1
j_gene: TRBJ2-7
abundance: -
d_gene: TRBD2
CDR3nt: TGCGCCAGCAGCCAAGAAGCGGGGTTTCTTCTCTACGAGCAGTACTTC
CDR3aa: CASSQEAGFLLYEQYF

v_gene: TRBV19
j_gene: TRBJ1-4
abundance: -
d_gene: -
CDR3nt: TGTGCCAGTAGTACAAGGACAGTGGCAACTAATGAAAAACTGTTTTTT
CDR3aa: CASSTRTVATNEKLFF

v_gene: TRBV28
j_gene: TRBJ1-3
abundance: -
d_gene: -
CDR3nt: TGTGCCAGCAACCAACCTAGCTCTGGAAACACCATATATTTT
CDR3aa: CASNQPSSGNTIYF

v_gene: TRBV7-2
j_gene: TRBJ2-7
abundance: -
d_gene: -
CDR3nt: TGTGCCAGCAGCTTAGCGAGAGCGACGGGACTGGGTACCTACGAGCAGTACTTC
CDR3aa: CASSLARATGLGTYEQYF

v_gene: TRBV5-1
j_gene: TRBJ2-2
abundance: -
d_gene: -
CDR3nt: TGCGCCAGCAGCTTGGTGCCTAGCGACCTCCCCGGGGAGCTGTTTTTT
CDR3aa: CASSLVPSDLPGELFF

v_gene: TRBV2
j_gene: TRBJ1-5
abundance: few
d_gene: -
CDR3nt: TGTGCCAGCAGTCCCTCCGTGCGACAGCCCCAGCATTTT
CDR3aa: CASSPSVRQPQHF

v_gene: TRBV28
j_gene: TRBJ1-2
abundance: -
d_gene: -
CDR3nt: TGTGCCAGCAGTCCACGGGGTACTGGCTACACCTTC
CDR3aa: CASSPRGTGYTF

v_gene: TRBV5-5
j_gene: TRBJ2-7
abundance: -
d_gene: -
CDR3nt: TGTGCCAGCAGCTTGGTCGGTCTAGCGAGTTCCTACGAGCAGTACTTC
CDR3aa: CASSLVGLASSYEQYF

v_gene: TRBV6-5
j_gene: TRBJ1-4
abundance: -
d_gene: -
CDR3nt: TGTGCCAGCAGTAAGCAGGTAACTAATGAAAAACTGTTTTTT
CDR3aa: CASSKQVTNEKLFF

v_gene: TRBV7-9
j_gene: TRBJ1-4
abundance: -
d_gene: TRBD1
CDR3nt: TGTGCCAGCAGCTCGAGACAGGGGTTAGCAACTAATGAAAAACTGTTTTTT
CDR3aa: CASSSRQGLATNEKLFF

v_gene: TRBV28
j_gene: TRBJ2-7
abundance: once
d_gene: -
CDR3nt: TGTGCCAGCAGTCACAGGGTCCCCCCTTACGAGCAGTACTTC
CDR3aa: CASSHRVPPYEQYF

v_gene: TRBV7-9
j_gene: TRBJ2-3
abundance: -
d_gene: TRBD1
CDR3nt: TGTGCCAGCAGACCCCGGGACAGGGGACCAGATACGCAGTATTTT
CDR3aa: CASRPRDRGPDTQYF

v_gene: TRBV7-2
j_gene: TRBJ2-1
abundance: -
d_gene: TRBD2
CDR3nt: TGTGCCAGCAGCCCGGGGGGGCAACGGTTCTTC
CDR3aa: CASSPGGQRFF

v_gene: TRBV11-3
j_gene: TRBJ2-2
abundance: -
d_gene: -
CDR3nt: TGTGCCAGCAGCTTTTCCGCGGGGTTGGGAACCGGGGAGCTGTTTTTT
CDR3aa: CASSFSAGLGTGELFF

v_gene: TRBV14
j_gene: TRBJ1-2
abundance: -
d_gene: TRBD1
CDR3nt: TGTGCCAGCAGCCAACGTCGGGGACAGGACTATGGCTACACCTTC
CDR3aa: CASSQRRGQDYGYTF

v_gene: TRBV5-1
j_gene: TRBJ1-1
abundance: -
d_gene: -
CDR3nt: TGCGCCAGCAGCTTGGCGCGGGCAAACACTGAAGCTTTCTTT
CDR3aa: CASSLARANTEAFF

v_gene: TRBV10-3
j_gene: TRBJ1-6
abundance: -
d_gene: -
CDR3nt: TGTGCCATCTCGCGGGGAGTAAATTCACCCCTCCACTTT
CDR3aa: CAISRGVNSPLHF